This T cell receptor (beta chain) was sequenced during a study of blood T cell repertoires in COVID-19. Unmatched junction bases numbered 10, after V lost 5 bases and J lost 5 bases. The CDR3 sequence is 15 residues long. Per germline, CDR1 MNHEY and CDR2 SMNVEV (reference sequence). Profiled with immunoSEQ multiplex PCR; TCRdb holds only in-frame clones, not every one. Of roughly 150,000 clones in the sample, around nine tenths were seen once. This clone appeared a few times. The chain uses TRBV27 and TRBJ2-5; 8 bases match TRBD2. The receptor was isolated from a human donor in a cohort sampled during active COVID-19. Sample: peripheral blood. The CDR3 protein is CASSPRTSPFETQYF. The CDR3 DNA sequence: TGTGCCAGCAGTCCCCGGACTAGCCCCTTCGAGACCCAGTACTTC.